This TCR beta chain appears in the sequencing data of a study of blood T cells in healthy people across ages. Findings and caveats of the study: With age, beta diversity per million T cells declined roughly linearly, significantly by approximately 41.

This CDR3 spans 13 amino acids. CDR1 is DFQATT, CDR2 SNEGSKA, per germline (reference sequence). The V and J ends lost 5 bases and 6 bases, in that order; junction bases with no gene match: 3. This clonotype was observed a few times. Its antigen is not identified. Per sample, no less than 5.5 micrograms of total RNA were extracted. PCR was performed a second time for roughly 7 to 11 cycles using a sample-barcoded 5' primer and a J-beta primer mix. TCRdb ran MiXCR on the 5' RACE reads and lists one entry per CDR3 protein. The data show about 1.4 million distinct CDR3 sequences, with approximately 59% seen just once and 6.7% held by the top ten.

The TCR comes from a man aged 18 to 30 in good health. The V and J genes are TRBV20-1 and TRBJ2-1; TRBD2 agrees at 11 bases. Sequencing used blood. CDR3 bases: TGCAGTGCTCCTAGCGGGGGGATCAATGAGCAGTTCTTC. Encoded protein: CSAPSGGINEQFF.